Following are 13 T cell receptor beta chains from one sample sequenced in a study of T-cell reconstitution after alpha-beta-depleted transplantation in children. Using unique molecular identifiers, the investigators prepared the TCRbeta library. TCRdb ran MiXCR on the PCR reads and lists one entry per CDR3 protein. The sample has 800,000 to 1,000,000 distinct CDR3 sequences, about 31% seen once. The sequencing used PBMCs, mostly from graft donor cells, collected 360 days after TCRalphabeta/CD19-depleted stem cell transplant. The source of these receptors is a boy less than two years old who had a stem cell transplant for SCID, so the T cells may come from the graft donor.

V usage is TRBV15 and J usage is TRBJ2-5; maybe TRBD2 (6 bases). The CDR3 is made up of 16 amino acids. Germline assignment: CDR1 LNHNV and CDR2 YYDKDF (reference sequence). The germline V and J ends were trimmed by 4 bases and 3 bases, with 18 bases remaining between them. The CDR3 DNA reads TGTGCCACCAGCACTGAAACACCCGGAGGGGAAGAGACCCAGTACTTC. Amino acids: CATSTETPGGEETQYF.

This rearrangement joins TRBV9 to TRBJ1-2, with D hard to call. V lost 0 bases and J lost 3, with 18 bases in between. CDR1 and CDR2 from the germline V gene are SGDLS and YYNGEE. The CDR3 totals 17 residues. As DNA, the CDR3 is TGTGCCAGCAGCGTAGATCCCACACCGCAACCCCACTATGGCTACACCTTC. Its translation: CASSVDPTPQPHYGYTF.

This chain joins TRBV2 and TRBJ2-5; D is perhaps TRBD1 or TRBD2 (6 bases each). The CDR3 extends over 15 amino acids. The germline V gene encodes CDR1 SNHLY and CDR2 FYNNEI. Trimming cost V 6 bases and J 2 bases, with 16 bases left between them. The CDR3 region is CASSAWGARQETQYF. Written as DNA, the CDR3 is TGTGCCAGCAGCGCATGGGGGGCGCGTCAAGAGACCCAGTACTTC.

The V and J genes are TRBV2 and TRBJ2-2; D possibly uses TRBD1 or TRBD2 (5 bases each). In germline, CDR1 is SNHLY, CDR2 FYNNEI. This CDR3 is 14 amino acids long. Trimming took off 7 bases at V and 1 base at J, with 10 bases between the two ends. The CDR3 DNA sequence: TGTGCCAGCACTGGTGGGGGGAACACCGGGGAGCTGTTTTTT. This encodes CASTGGGNTGELFF. The full variable domain, completed using reference TRBV2 and TRBJ2-2, is EPEVTQTPSHQVTQMGQEVILRCVPISNHLYFYWYRQILGQKVEFLVSFYNNEISEKSEIFDDQFSVERPDGSNFTLKIRSTKLEDSAMYFCASTGGGNTGELFFGEGSRLTVL.

This chain uses TRBV2 with TRBJ2-7, with 11 bases aligning to TRBD1. J was trimmed by 0 bases and V by 7 bases; bases with no gene match: 2. CDR1 SNHLY and CDR2 FYNNEI come from the germline V gene. The CDR3 runs 14 residues. CDR3 protein: CASTGTGGSYEQYF. CDR3 nucleotides: TGTGCCAGCACTGGGACAGGGGGCTCCTACGAGCAGTACTTC.

The chain combines TRBV11-2 with TRBJ2-6, with no clear D. The CDR3 is 18 amino acids. The V end was cut by 1 base, the J end by 0 bases, with 13 bases between. Per the germline V gene, CDR1 is SGHAT and CDR2 is FQNNGV. The CDR3 DNA is TGTGCCAGCAGCTTAGTTGCGGTACACTCCTCTGGGGCCAACGTCCTGACTTTC. Translating gives CASSLVAVHSSGANVLTF.

This clonotype has just a few counts. The rearrangement links TRBV7-7 to TRBJ2-3; D gene unclear. The CDR3 is 14 amino acids. Trimming pared 3 bases from V and 4 bases from J, leaving 11 bases between. CDR1 SSHAT and CDR2 FNYEAQ come from the germline V gene (reference sequence). The CDR3 coding sequence is TGTGCCAGCAGCTTTGGGCTCCCGCCAGATACGCAGTATTTT. Protein: CASSFGLPPDTQYF.

The genes are TRBV28 and TRBJ1-1; maybe TRBD1 (5 bases). V was pared by 3 bases and J by 2 bases, with 22 bases between. CDR1 and CDR2 from the germline V gene are MDHEN and SYDVKM. This CDR3 is 18 amino acids long. The CDR3 region is CASSFPGPGFWENTEAFF. The CDR3 nucleotides read TGTGCCAGCAGTTTCCCCGGGCCAGGGTTTTGGGAAAACACTGAAGCTTTCTTT.

V is TRBV4-1 and J is TRBJ2-1, with 8 bases that match TRBD2. Losses at the gene ends were 0 bases for V and 9 bases for J; bases not matched to a gene: 10. The CDR3 length is 16 residues. CDR1 is MGHRA and CDR2 is YSYEKL in the germline V gene. The CDR3 nucleotides are TGCGCCAGCAGCCAAGAAAACGGGGGGGCTCGTGGTGAGCAGTTCTTC. Protein: CASSQENGGARGEQFF.

This chain joins TRBV2 and TRBJ2-3; D may be TRBD1 (6 bases). The CDR3 is 19 amino acids. Germline V gene lookup returns CDR1 SNHLY and CDR2 FYNNEI. Trimming removed 6 bases from V and 0 bases from J, with 25 bases in between. The CDR3 here is CASSQDSSVTLSSTDTQYF. Here the CDR3 DNA reads TGTGCCAGCAGCCAGGACAGCAGTGTAACGTTGTCTAGCACAGATACGCAGTATTTT.

In this sample, this clonotype turned up a few times. The genes are TRBV6-5 and TRBJ2-7; 11 nucleotides match TRBD2. The CDR3 has 17 amino acids. Germline loops: CDR1 MNHEY, CDR2 SVGAGI. V shed 4 bases and J 2 bases; nucleotides not matched to a gene: 10. The CDR3 loop reads CASSSTSGGTTAYEQYF. CDR3 nucleotides: TGTGCCAGCAGTTCAACTAGCGGGGGAACTACAGCCTACGAGCAGTACTTC.

This chain uses TRBV6-2 or TRBV6-3 with TRBJ1-1; D possibly corresponds to TRBD1 (5 bases). This CDR3 is built from 14 residues. V gave up 5 bases and J gave up 0 bases, with 10 bases separating them. The germline gives CDR1 MNHEY, CDR2 SVGEGT. The chain's CDR3 is CASSKKTVNTEAFF. As DNA, the CDR3 is TGTGCCAGCAGTAAGAAGACAGTGAACACTGAAGCTTTCTTT.

The CDR3 here is CASSLGARGPNTEAFF. CDR3 coding DNA: TGTGCCAGCAGCTTGGGGGCCAGGGGGCCGAACACTGAAGCTTTCTTT. This chain connects TRBV5-6 to TRBJ1-1; TRBD1 aligns across 8 bases. The CDR3 runs to 16 residues. V gave up 0 bases and J gave up 1 base; unmatched junction bases: 5. Germline loops: CDR1 SGHDT, CDR2 YYEEEE.